Sequencing of this TCR beta chain was carried out in a study of CD8 T cells in Susac syndrome. Study at large: When their blood was taken, the Susac syndrome patients had either not yet had any therapy, were taking corticosteroids, or were taking intravenous immunoglobulin alone.

TCR beta sequencing was performed on blood CD8+ and CD4+ T cells. Findings of the study overall: Clonal expansion was not observed in the Susac syndrome CD4+ T cell repertoires.

The CDR3 is 12 residues long. Trimming removed 7 bases at V and 12 bases at J, with 16 bases between. Germline CDR1 reads SNHLY; CDR2 reads FYNNEI. In regard to this clonotype: Antigen unknown.

Random hexamers primed reverse transcription of about 0.5 to 1 ug RNA. A single record per CDR3 protein comes from TCRdb applying MiXCR to the immunoSEQ multiplex PCR reads. The sample contains about 160,000 distinct CDR3 sequences, roughly 95% of which appear only once. The receptor comes from a human donor with Susac syndrome. V usage is TRBV2 and J usage is TRBJ2-4; D not certain. Sequenced input: CD4+ T cells from PBMCs. The CDR3 loop is CASTFGLTSQYF. CDR3 nucleotide sequence: TGTGCCAGCACCTTTGGGTTGACGTCTCAGTACTTC.